These 9 T cell receptor beta chains were sequenced from one sample in a study of sequential checkpoint blockade in melanoma (dated by TCRdb to the late 2010s). Library preparation employed the immunoSEQ multiplex PCR assay. Entries here come from immuneACCESS through TCRdb and include only in-frame sequences with V and J called. Some clones fail to appear in such tables; in the studies checked, an unresolved V gene covers under half of the shortfall, and the cause of the remainder is unknown. The sample contains 25,000 to 35,000 clones, about three quarters of them found a single time. The biggest ten clones account for over 20% of the sample. Taken with the paper, the label for treatment or condition translates to: randomized to nivolumab then ipilimumab (arm A) or the reverse (arm B). The input for sequencing was CD8+ T cells sorted from blood (inferred from file names), taken from a patient given nivolumab and ipilimumab in sequence. These receptors originate from a human donor with melanoma.

The chain carries TRBV20-1 and TRBJ2-2, with D unclear. V lost 3 bases and J 7 bases, leaving 6 bases between the germline ends. The CDR3 has 11 amino acids. Germline CDR1 reads DFQATT; CDR2 reads SNEGSKA (reference sequence). CDR3 coding DNA: TGCAGTGCTAGGAACGGCGGGGAGCTGTTTTTT. It specifies CSARNGGELFF.

The gene calls are TRBV27 and TRBJ2-5, with TRBD2 matching 7 bases. The end of the DNA fits TRBJ2-7 better, so the J call may be wrong. The CDR3 covers 14 residues. CDR1 MNHEY and CDR2 SMNVEV come from the germline V gene (reference sequence). In nucleotides, the CDR3 is TGTGCCAGCAGTTGGGGGGGAAGACTCTACGAGCAGTACTTC. It translates to CASSWGGRLYEQYF.

Regarding this clone: The junction differs from germline at one of its ends, possibly a read error. The chain recombines TRBV6-5 with TRBJ2-7; TRBD1 is a possible D gene (5 bases). CDR1 and CDR2 from the germline V gene are MNHEY and SVGAGI. The CDR3 is 14 amino acids. The CDR3 coding sequence is TGTGCCAGCAGTTACCAAGACAGCTCCTGCGAGCAGTACTTC. This sequence encodes CASSYQDSSCEQYF.

Here the CDR3 reads CASSLLFNQETQYF. Here the CDR3 DNA reads TGCGCCAGCAGCCTGCTATTCAACCAAGAGACCCAGTACTTC. The chain links TRBV10-2 to TRBJ2-5; D uncertain. Germline CDR1 and CDR2: WSHSY and SAAADI. The CDR3 is made up of 14 amino acids. Trimming took 6 bases from V and 0 from J, leaving 11 bases between them.

The V call is TRBV28, the J call TRBJ1-2, with 9 positions matching TRBD1. The CDR3 sequence is 14 residues long. Losses at the gene ends were 4 bases for V and 2 bases for J; bases not matched to a gene: 2. Germline CDR1 MDHEN, CDR2 SYDVKM. CDR3 sequence reads: CASSSGQGNYGYTF. DNA for the CDR3: TGTGCCAGCAGTTCCGGACAGGGGAACTATGGCTACACCTTC.

CDR3 in DNA: TGTGCCAGCAGGACGGGGGGGGAAGAGACCCAGTACTTC. Its protein is CASRTGGEETQYF. The V call is TRBV7-9, the J call TRBJ2-5; the match to TRBD2 covers 8 bases. V lost 6 bases, J lost 3 bases, and 3 bases stayed unmatched. CDR3 length equals 13 residues. The germline V gene has CDR1 SEHNR and CDR2 FQNEAQ (reference sequence).

The V call is TRBV7-8, the J call TRBJ1-2; D gene ambiguous. This CDR3 contains 14 residues. The germline V and J ends were trimmed by 4 bases and 4 bases, with 13 bases remaining between them. Germline V CDR1 and CDR2: SGHVS, FQNEAQ. CDR3 DNA sequence: TGTGCCAGCAGCTCCGGTTCGGACTTCTATGGCTACACCTTC. Protein sequence: CASSSGSDFYGYTF.

V is TRBV5-1 and J is TRBJ1-2; 8 nucleotides align to TRBD1. Germline V gene lookup returns CDR1 SGHRS and CDR2 YFSETQ. This CDR3 has 19 amino acids. Unmatched junction bases numbered 15, after V lost 0 bases and J lost 2 bases. CDR3 bases: TGCGCCAGCAGCTTGGCCGCGGGGACAGGATACGAAAAAAACTATGGCTACACCTTC. Encoded protein: CASSLAAGTGYEKNYGYTF. Complete variable domain (other parts from reference TRBV5-1 and TRBJ1-2): KAGVTQTPRYLIKTRGQQVTLSCSPISGHRSVSWYQQTPGQGLQFLFEYFSETQRNKGNFPGRFSGRQFSNSRSEMNVSTLELGDSALYLCASSLAAGTGYEKNYGYTFGSGTRLTVV.

The rearrangement uses TRBV9 and TRBJ2-1, with 15 bases lining up with TRBD2. V lost 4 bases and J lost 9; bases outside the gene matches: 8. Germline lookup yields CDR1 SGDLS and CDR2 YYNGEE. The length of the CDR3 is 16 residues. CDR3 nucleotide sequence: TGTGCCAGCAGCCCCGGGACTAGCGGGAGGAGGGGTGAGCAGTTCTTC. This gives the protein CASSPGTSGRRGEQFF.